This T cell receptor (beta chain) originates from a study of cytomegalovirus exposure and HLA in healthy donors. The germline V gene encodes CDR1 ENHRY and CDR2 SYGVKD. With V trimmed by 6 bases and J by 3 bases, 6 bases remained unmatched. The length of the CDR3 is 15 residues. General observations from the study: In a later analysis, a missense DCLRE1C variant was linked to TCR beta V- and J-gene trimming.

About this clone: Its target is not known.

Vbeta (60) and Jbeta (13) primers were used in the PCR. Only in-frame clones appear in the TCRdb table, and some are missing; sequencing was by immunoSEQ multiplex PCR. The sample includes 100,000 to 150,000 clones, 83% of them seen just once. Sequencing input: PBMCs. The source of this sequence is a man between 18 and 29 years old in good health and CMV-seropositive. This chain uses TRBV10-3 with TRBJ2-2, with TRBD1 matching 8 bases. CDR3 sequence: CAIRTGVSDTGELFF. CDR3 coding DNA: TGTGCCATCAGGACAGGGGTTTCGGACACCGGGGAGCTGTTTTTT.